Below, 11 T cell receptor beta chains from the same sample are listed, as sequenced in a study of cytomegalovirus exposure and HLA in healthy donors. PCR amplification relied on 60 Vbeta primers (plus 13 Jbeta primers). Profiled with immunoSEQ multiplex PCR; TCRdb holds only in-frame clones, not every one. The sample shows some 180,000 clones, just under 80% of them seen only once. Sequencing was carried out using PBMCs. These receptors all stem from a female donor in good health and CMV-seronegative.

In nucleotides, the CDR3 is TGTGCCACCAGCAGACCTCAAACCCGGGAGCAGTACTTC. Its translation is CATSRPQTREQYF. The rearrangement uses TRBV15 and TRBJ2-7; unclear D gene. Looked up from germline, CDR1 is LNHNV and CDR2 is YYDKDF (reference sequence). The V and J ends lost 2 bases and 7 bases respectively, with 12 bases between them. The CDR3 has 13 amino acids.

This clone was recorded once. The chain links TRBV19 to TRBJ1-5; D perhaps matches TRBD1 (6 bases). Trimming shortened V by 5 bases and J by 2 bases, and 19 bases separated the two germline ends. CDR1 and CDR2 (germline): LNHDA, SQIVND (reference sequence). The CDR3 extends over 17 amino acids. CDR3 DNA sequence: TGTGCCAGTAGTGGCGGGTTGGGGGGGCGAGGCAATCAGCCCCAGCATTTT. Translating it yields CASSGGLGGRGNQPQHF.

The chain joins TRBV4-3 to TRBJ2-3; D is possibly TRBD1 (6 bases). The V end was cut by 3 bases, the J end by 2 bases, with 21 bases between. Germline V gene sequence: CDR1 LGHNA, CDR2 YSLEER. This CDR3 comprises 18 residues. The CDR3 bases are TGCGCCAGCAGCCACGGATCGTGGTCGGACAGTTTCACAGATACGCAGTATTTT. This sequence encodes CASSHGSWSDSFTDTQYF.

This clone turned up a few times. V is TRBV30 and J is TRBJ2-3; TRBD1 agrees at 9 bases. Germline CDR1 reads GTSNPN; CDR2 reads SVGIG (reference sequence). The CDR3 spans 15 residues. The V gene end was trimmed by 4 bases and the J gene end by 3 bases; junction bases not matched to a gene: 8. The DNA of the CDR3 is TGTGCCTGGACCCAGACAGGGGGAGCGACAGATACGCAGTATTTT. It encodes CAWTQTGGATDTQYF.

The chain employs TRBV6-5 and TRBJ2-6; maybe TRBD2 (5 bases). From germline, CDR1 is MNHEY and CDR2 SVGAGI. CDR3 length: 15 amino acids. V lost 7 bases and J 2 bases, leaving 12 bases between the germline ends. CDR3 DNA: TGTGCCAGCAACCTCGAGAGGGCTGGGGCCAACGTCCTGACTTTC. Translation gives CASNLERAGANVLTF.

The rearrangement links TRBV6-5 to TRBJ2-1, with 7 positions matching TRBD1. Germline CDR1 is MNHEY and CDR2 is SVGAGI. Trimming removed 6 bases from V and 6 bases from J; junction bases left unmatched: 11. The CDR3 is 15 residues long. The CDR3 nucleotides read TGTGCCAGCAGAACTACAGGGGAACTTAGCAATGAGCAGTTCTTC. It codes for CASRTTGELSNEQFF.

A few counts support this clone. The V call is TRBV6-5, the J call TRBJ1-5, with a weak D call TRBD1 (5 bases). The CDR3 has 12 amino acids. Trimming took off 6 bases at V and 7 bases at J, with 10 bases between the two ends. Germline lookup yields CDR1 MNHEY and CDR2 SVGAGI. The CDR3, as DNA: TGTGCCAGCAGGGCGACAGACCAGCCCCAGCATTTT. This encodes CASRATDQPQHF.

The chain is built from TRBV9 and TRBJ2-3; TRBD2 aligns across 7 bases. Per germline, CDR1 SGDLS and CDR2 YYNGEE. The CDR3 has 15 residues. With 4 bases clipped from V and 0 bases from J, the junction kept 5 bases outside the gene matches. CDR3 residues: CASSIGAGSTDTQYF. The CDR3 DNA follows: TGTGCCAGCAGCATAGGAGCGGGAAGCACAGATACGCAGTATTTT.

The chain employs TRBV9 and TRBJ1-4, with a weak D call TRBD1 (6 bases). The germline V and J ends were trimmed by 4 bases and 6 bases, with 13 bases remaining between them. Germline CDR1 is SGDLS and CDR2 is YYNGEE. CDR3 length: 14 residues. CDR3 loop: CASSPRTEDEKLFF. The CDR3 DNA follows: TGTGCCAGCAGCCCAAGGACAGAGGATGAAAAACTGTTTTTT. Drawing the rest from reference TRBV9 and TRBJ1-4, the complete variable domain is DSGVTQTPKHLITATGQRVTLRCSPRSGDLSVYWYQQSLDQGLQFLIQYYNGEERAKGNILERFSAQQFPDLHSELNLSSLELGDSALYFCASSPRTEDEKLFFGSGTQLSVL.

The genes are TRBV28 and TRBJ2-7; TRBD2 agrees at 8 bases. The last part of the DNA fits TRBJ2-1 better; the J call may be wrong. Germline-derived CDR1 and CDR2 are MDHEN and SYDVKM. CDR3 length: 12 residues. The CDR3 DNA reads TGTGCCAGCCGGGGGGGCGCCTACGAGCAGTTCTTC. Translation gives CASRGGAYEQFF.

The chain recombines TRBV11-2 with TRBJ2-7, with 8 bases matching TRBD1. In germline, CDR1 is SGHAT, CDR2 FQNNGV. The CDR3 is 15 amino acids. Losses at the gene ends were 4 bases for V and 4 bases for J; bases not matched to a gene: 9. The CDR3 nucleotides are TGTGCCAGCAGCTCGATGGACAGGGTAGGGTACGAGCAGTACTTC. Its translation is CASSSMDRVGYEQYF.